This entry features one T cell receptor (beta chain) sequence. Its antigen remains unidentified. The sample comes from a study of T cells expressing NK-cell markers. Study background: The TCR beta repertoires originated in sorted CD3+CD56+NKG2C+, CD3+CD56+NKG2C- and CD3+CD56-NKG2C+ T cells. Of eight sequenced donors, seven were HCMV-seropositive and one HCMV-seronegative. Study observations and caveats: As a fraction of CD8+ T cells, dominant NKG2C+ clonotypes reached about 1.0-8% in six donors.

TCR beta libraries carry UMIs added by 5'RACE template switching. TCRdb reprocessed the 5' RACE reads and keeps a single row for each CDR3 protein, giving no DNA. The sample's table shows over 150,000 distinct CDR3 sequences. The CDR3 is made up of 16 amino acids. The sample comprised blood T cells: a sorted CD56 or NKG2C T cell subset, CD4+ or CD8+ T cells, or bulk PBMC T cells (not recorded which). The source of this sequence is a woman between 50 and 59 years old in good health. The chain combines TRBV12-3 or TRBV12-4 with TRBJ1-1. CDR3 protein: CASSSSDREGNTEAFF.